These 21 T cell receptor beta chains were sequenced from one sample in a study of human T cells and chemical hapten exposure. Specified time point: pre-sensitization, week 0. Treatment noted: therapeutic diphenylcyclopropenone sensitization with weekly scalp DPC. A single record per CDR3 protein comes from TCRdb applying MiXCR to the RACE reads. There are more than 85,000 distinct CDR3 sequences in the sample; around 7.9% occur only once, and 2.6% lies in the top ten. Here the sequenced sample was whole blood, taken in connection with sensitization to the hapten diphenylcyclopropenone (DPC). These receptors were taken from a man between 35 and 55 years old with alopecia areata. Some clones in this sample may be carry-over from other donors' samples.

This clonotype appeared many times. The chain combines TRBV7-3 with TRBJ2-5; 10 nucleotides line up with TRBD2. CDR3 length: 15 residues. The junction had 7 bases not matched to a gene; V was cut back by 4 bases and J by 5 bases. CDR1 and CDR2 from the germline V gene are SGHTA and FQGTGA. CDR3 in amino acids: CASSSTSGPVETQYF. CDR3 nucleotides: TGTGCCAGCAGCTCGACTAGCGGGCCAGTGGAGACCCAGTACTTC.

The chain links TRBV27 to TRBJ2-7; a weak D match, TRBD1 (6 bases). Germline V gene lookup returns CDR1 MNHEY and CDR2 SMNVEV (reference sequence). Trimming pared 4 bases from V and 0 bases from J, leaving 13 bases between. The length of the CDR3 is 15 residues. The CDR3 bases are TGTGCCAGCAGTTCCCGGGACATTTTCTCCTACGAGCAGTACGTC. Its protein product is CASSSRDIFSYEQYV.

This clonotype was detected many times. CDR3 loop: CASSLGASGLASDTQYF. CDR3 nucleotides: TGCGCCAGCAGCTTGGGGGCTTCGGGACTAGCGTCCGATACGCAGTATTTT. This chain joins TRBV5-1 and TRBJ2-3, with 10 bases that match TRBD2. The V segment lost 0 bases and the J segment 6 bases; nucleotides outside the gene matches: 10. The length of the CDR3 is 17 residues. Germline assignment: CDR1 SGHRS and CDR2 YFSETQ.

Comments on this clonotype: A much larger clone sits a single nucleotide away, making a read error possible. The chain is built from TRBV4-1 and TRBJ2-2, with 8 bases matching TRBD1. CDR1 is MGHRA and CDR2 is YSYEKL in the germline V gene. The V segment lost 3 bases and the J segment 5 bases; nucleotides outside the gene matches: 8. The CDR3 runs 16 residues. As DNA, the CDR3 is TGCGCCAGCAGCCAGGTTAGGACAGGGACAACCGGGGAGCTGTTTTTT. It is translated as CASSQVRTGTTGELFF.

The rearrangement joins TRBV21-1 to TRBJ1-1; TRBD1, the table's D call, was not compared with the DNA. TRBV21-1 is described as a pseudogene. The CDR3 is 14 amino acids. The CDR3 region is CASSVTQGNTEAFF. The CDR3 DNA reads TGTGCCAGCAGCGTAACACAGGGAAACACTGAAGCTTTCTTT.

This clonotype was counted many times. The chain is built from TRBV29-1 and TRBJ1-5; 7 positions match TRBD1. The CDR3 contains 13 residues. V lost 5 bases and J lost 4; bases outside the gene matches: 5. CDR1 is SQVTM, CDR2 ANQGSEA, per germline. For the CDR3, the DNA is TGCAGCGTTACAGGGGTTGCAAATCAGCCCCAGCATTTT. Translated: CSVTGVANQPQHF.

The sample holds many counts of this clonotype. The chain is built from TRBV20-1 and TRBJ2-3; TRBD2 is a possible D gene (6 bases). V lost 5 bases, J lost 1 base, and 16 bases lay in between. The length of the CDR3 is 15 residues. Germline CDR1 reads DFQATT; CDR2 reads SNEGSKA (reference sequence). DNA of the CDR3: TGCAGTGCTGGCGGGGACGTCGGACGCACAGATACGCAGTATTTT. Translating gives CSAGGDVGRTDTQYF.

Only one count was recorded for this clonotype. The J gene is TRBJ1-1, the V gene TRBV14, with D possibly matching TRBD1 (5 bases). The CDR3 has 14 amino acids. The V gene lost 1 base and the J gene lost 2 bases, with 8 bases spanning the gap. The germline gives CDR1 SGHDN, CDR2 FVKESK. The CDR3 protein is CASSQVRGNTEAFF. CDR3 in DNA: TGTGCCAGCAGCCAAGTGAGGGGAAACACTGAAGCTTTCTTT.

This clonotype has just a few counts. This rearrangement joins TRBV15 to TRBJ2-7; 9 nucleotides line up with TRBD1. The CDR3 sequence is 15 residues long. Germline CDR1 LNHNV, CDR2 YYDKDF (reference sequence). Losses at the gene ends were 3 bases for V and 3 bases for J; bases not matched to a gene: 6. CDR3 protein: CATSSSPDRGYEQYF. The DNA of the CDR3 is TGTGCCACCAGCAGTTCTCCGGACAGGGGCTACGAGCAGTACTTC.

The table lists this clonotype with many counts. The chain joins TRBV12-3 or TRBV12-4 to TRBJ2-5; 7 bases are shared with TRBD1. This CDR3 is 16 amino acids long. With 3 bases clipped from V and 0 bases from J, the junction kept 7 bases outside the gene matches. CDR3 amino acids: CASSLIGGVNQETQYF. The CDR3 DNA is TGTGCCAGCAGTTTGATAGGGGGCGTCAACCAAGAGACCCAGTACTTC.

V is TRBV24-1 and J is TRBJ2-7; D uncertain. CDR1 and CDR2 from the germline V gene are KGHDR and SFDVKD. The CDR3 sequence is 15 residues long. V was cut by 8 bases and J by 1 base, with 17 bases left in between. CDR3 protein: CATKSLLARSYEQYV. CDR3 nucleotide sequence: TGTGCCACCAAGTCGTTATTAGCAAGGTCCTACGAGCAGTACGTC.

This clonotype was counted once. This may be a read error, as it is one base from a much larger clone. The V gene is TRBV29-1, the J gene TRBJ2-1; D not resolved. Germline CDR1 SQVTM, CDR2 ANQGSEA. CDR3 length: 11 residues. CDR3 in DNA: TGCATCGTCCAGCCCTGGGATGAGCAGTTCTTC. Residues: CIVQPWDEQFF.

This clonotype was recorded many times. The rearrangement links TRBV6-2 or TRBV6-3 to TRBJ1-1, with 9 bases fitting TRBD1. CDR1 and CDR2 (germline): MNHEY, SVGEGT. The junction had 16 bases not matched to a gene; V was cut back by 2 bases and J by 6 bases. The CDR3 is 18 residues long. The CDR3 region is CASSYRKSDRGYISEAFF. In DNA form, the CDR3 reads TGTGCCAGCAGTTACCGAAAATCGGACAGGGGTTATATATCTGAAGCTTTCTTT.

The rearrangement joins TRBV20-1 to TRBJ2-5; 10 nucleotides match TRBD1. The germline V gene has CDR1 DFQATT and CDR2 SNEGSKA (reference sequence). CDR3 length: 16 residues. V gave up 5 bases and J gave up 5 bases; unmatched junction bases: 14. In DNA, the CDR3 is TGCAGTGCTCTCGATCTGGACAGGGGGATTGGGGAGACCCAGTACTTC. Encoded protein: CSALDLDRGIGETQYF.

V is TRBV7-3 and J is TRBJ2-2; 8 bases are shared with TRBD1. J was trimmed by 6 bases and V by 6 bases; bases with no gene match: 6. The CDR3 runs to 14 residues. Germline V lookup: CDR1 SGHTA, CDR2 FQGTGA. CDR3 in DNA: TGTGCCAGCAGGACAGGGGTAGAATCCGGGGAGCTGTTTTTT. Translated: CASRTGVESGELFF.

This clonotype was counted between two and nine times. The chain recombines TRBV7-2 with TRBJ1-1; D unresolved. Trimming took 0 bases from V and 4 from J, leaving 12 bases between them. Germline loops: CDR1 SGHTA, CDR2 FQGNSA. CDR3 length: 15 amino acids. In DNA, the CDR3 is TGTGCCAGCAGCTTAGCTAGAAGAGGGAGCACTGAAGCTTTCTTT. As protein: CASSLARRGSTEAFF. Variable domain in full (rest from reference TRBV7-2 and TRBJ1-1): GAGVSQSPSNKVTEKGKDVELRCDPISGHTALYWYRQSLGQGLEFLIYFQGNSAPDKSGLPSDRFSAERTGGSVSTLTIQRTQQEDSAVYLCASSLARRGSTEAFFGQGTRLTVV.

The rearrangement uses TRBV6-2 or TRBV6-3 and TRBJ2-1; 10 bases match TRBD2. Germline V lookup: CDR1 MNHEY, CDR2 SVGEGT. The CDR3 has 17 residues. With V trimmed by 10 bases and J by 5 bases, 17 bases remained unmatched. CDR3 in amino acids: CATGGGPSGSVNNEQFF. The CDR3 DNA follows: TGTGCCACGGGGGGGGGACCTAGCGGGAGCGTCAACAATGAGCAGTTCTTC.

To note about this clonotype: Being one base from a much bigger clone, this may be a read error. The CDR3 ends on some other residue instead of the conserved phenylalanine or tryptophan, so this is likely a read error. The chain combines TRBV15 with TRBJ2-1; possibly TRBD1 for D (6 bases). The ends were cut back, 0 bases at V and 2 bases at J, with 17 bases in the middle. Germline CDR1 reads LNHNV; CDR2 reads YYDKDF (reference sequence). This CDR3 has 18 amino acids. In DNA form, the CDR3 reads TGTGCCACCAGCAGAGATAAGACAGGTGGGAGAGCCTACAATGAGCAGTTCTCC. Translation gives CATSRDKTGGRAYNEQFS.

This clonotype came up a few times. The genes are TRBV28 and TRBJ2-1, with unresolved D. V was pared by 5 bases and J by 0 bases, with 11 bases between. Germline V lookup: CDR1 MDHEN, CDR2 SYDVKM. This CDR3 contains 15 residues. CDR3 amino acids: CASSPPRSSYNEQFF. The CDR3 DNA reads as TGTGCCAGCAGTCCCCCGAGGAGCTCCTACAATGAGCAGTTCTTC. Full variable domain (missing parts from reference TRBV28 and TRBJ2-1): DVKVTQSSRYLVKRTGEKVFLECVQDMDHENMFWYRQDPGLGLRLIYFSYDVKMKEKGDIPEGYSVSREKKERFSLILESASTNQTSMYLCASSPPRSSYNEQFFGPGTRLTVL.

The chain joins TRBV12-3 or TRBV12-4 to TRBJ2-2; D is unclear. This CDR3 region has 13 residues. The V end lost 1 base, the J end lost 6 bases, and 6 bases lay between the germline ends. The DNA of the CDR3 is TGTGCCAGCAGTTTAGGGGCCCCCGGGGAGCTGTTTTTT. This translates into CASSLGAPGELFF.

V is TRBV30 and J is TRBJ1-2; the D is unclear. CDR1 is GTSNPN and CDR2 is SVGIG in the germline V gene (reference sequence). Trimming took 0 bases from V and 4 from J, leaving 9 bases between them. This CDR3 region has 13 residues. CDR3 in DNA: TGTGCCTGGAGTGTACTGGGATCCTATGGCTACACCTTC. Amino acids: CAWSVLGSYGYTF.